Below, 18 T cell receptor beta chains from the same sample are listed, as sequenced in a study of neurological immune-mediated disorders. TCRdb analysed the 5' RACE reads with MiXCR anew, one entry per CDR3 protein. Of under 45,000 distinct CDR3 sequences listed, roughly 3.8% were seen once; the top ten hold roughly 2.2%. Sequencing input: PBMCs. These receptors were obtained from a young man with multiple sclerosis.

This clonotype showed up many times. The chain joins TRBV7-9 to TRBJ2-7; D is perhaps TRBD1 (6 bases). Trimming cost V 5 bases and J 4 bases, with 15 bases left between them. This CDR3 is 14 amino acids long. Looked up from germline, CDR1 is SEHNR and CDR2 is FQNEAQ (reference sequence). CDR3 in DNA: TGTGCCAGCAGCCTCGCACAGGGTAATTACGAGCAGTACTTC. Its protein product is CASSLAQGNYEQYF.

This clonotype was found many times. The chain combines TRBV7-2 with TRBJ2-7; TRBD1 is a possible D gene (6 bases). V was pared by 7 bases and J by 3 bases, with 16 bases between. Germline V lookup: CDR1 SGHTA, CDR2 FQGNSA. CDR3 length: 14 amino acids. The CDR3: CASTSNRVNYEQYF. DNA of the CDR3: TGTGCCAGCACCTCCAACAGGGTGAACTACGAGCAGTACTTC.

This clonotype was detected ten times or more. V gene TRBV7-2 combines with J gene TRBJ2-3, with D perhaps matching TRBD1 or TRBD2 (5 bases each). Trimming took off 0 bases at V and 0 bases at J, with 7 bases between the two ends. The CDR3 contains 15 residues. The germline CDR1 and CDR2 sequences are SGHTA and FQGNSA. As DNA, the CDR3 is TGTGCCAGCAGCTTAGCGGGGGTGAGCACAGATACGCAGTATTTT. Translation gives CASSLAGVSTDTQYF.

This clonotype came up many times. The chain joins TRBV10-3 to TRBJ2-2; TRBD1 might be the D (6 bases). There are 17 residues in the CDR3. V gave up 0 bases and J gave up 3 bases, with 14 bases separating them. Germline V gene lookup returns CDR1 ENHRY and CDR2 SYGVKD. The CDR3 DNA is TGTGCCATCAGTGAGTCGGGCACAGAGGGGGACACCGGGGAGCTGTTTTTT. This encodes CAISESGTEGDTGELFF.

This clonotype was counted at least ten times. This rearrangement joins TRBV29-1 to TRBJ1-3; unclear D gene. The V gene lost 0 bases and the J gene lost 2 bases, with 5 bases spanning the gap. The CDR3 runs 13 residues. Germline V lookup: CDR1 SQVTM, CDR2 ANQGSEA. The CDR3, as DNA: TGCAGCGTTGAAGATGGGACTGGAAACACCATATATTTT. Protein sequence: CSVEDGTGNTIYF.

This clonotype was detected many times. The V call is TRBV5-1, the J call TRBJ2-3, with D tentatively TRBD1 (6 bases). The V end was cut by 4 bases, the J end by 1 base, with 10 bases between. CDR1 SGHRS and CDR2 YFSETQ come from the germline V gene. The CDR3 has 14 amino acids. The CDR3 nucleotides are TGCGCCAGCAGCGGTTGGACAGGCACAGATACGCAGTATTTT. It codes for CASSGWTGTDTQYF.

About this clonotype: The final CDR3 position lacks the conserved phenylalanine or tryptophan, pointing to a likely read error. This chain connects TRBV12-3 or TRBV12-4 to TRBJ1-2, with 7 bases aligning to TRBD1. The length of the CDR3 is 14 residues. V lost 2 bases and J lost 0; bases outside the gene matches: 0. CDR3 sequence: CASSLQGANYGYTN. The DNA for the CDR3 is TGTGCCAGCAGTTTACAGGGGGCTAACTATGGCTACACCAAC.

The table lists this clonotype with many counts. The chain joins TRBV18 to TRBJ2-5; 7 nucleotides line up with TRBD1. The CDR3 consists of 13 residues. Germline values: CDR1 KGHSH, CDR2 LQKENI. Trimming cost V 2 bases and J 3 bases; bases outside gene matches: 0. The CDR3 DNA sequence: TGTGCCAGCTCACCAGACAGGGAAGAGACCCAGTACTTC. Amino acid sequence: CASSPDREETQYF.

This clonotype was found many times. The chain combines TRBV12-3 or TRBV12-4 with TRBJ2-6; D is undetermined. V gave up 9 bases and J gave up 4 bases, with 7 bases separating them. This CDR3 spans 12 amino acids. The CDR3 region has the DNA TGTGCCAGTAAGGTCGGGGCCAACGTCCTGACTTTC. Amino acids: CASKVGANVLTF.

This chain joins TRBV30 and TRBJ2-5; weak D call: TRBD2 (6 bases). Trimming removed 4 bases from V and 3 bases from J, with 15 bases in between. The germline V gene has CDR1 GTSNPN and CDR2 SVGIG (reference sequence). The CDR3 spans 14 residues. The DNA of the CDR3 is TGTGCCTGGACAAACGGGAGAGGGGAAGAGACCCAGTACTTC. This sequence encodes CAWTNGRGEETQYF.

This clonotype was observed at least ten times. The gene calls are TRBV7-2 and TRBJ2-3; D is unresolved. Germline V gene lookup returns CDR1 SGHTA and CDR2 FQGNSA. V was cut by 7 bases and J by 0 bases, with 5 bases left in between. The CDR3 totals 12 residues. CDR3 protein: CASNPSTDTQYF. Written as DNA, the CDR3 is TGTGCCAGCAACCCCAGCACAGATACGCAGTATTTT.

This clonotype has at least ten counts. Here the CDR3 DNA reads TGTGCCAGCAGCCGCCACGGGGGGAGTGGCTACACCTTC. Translating gives CASSRHGGSGYTF. The genes are TRBV7-2 and TRBJ1-2; a possible D gene is TRBD1 (5 bases). Per germline, CDR1 SGHTA and CDR2 FQGNSA. This CDR3 has 13 amino acids. V lost 5 bases and J 7 bases, leaving 14 bases between the germline ends.

This sequence joins TRBV9 and TRBJ1-1, with 8 bases aligning to TRBD1. This CDR3 has 18 amino acids. J lost 0 bases, V lost 0 bases, and 10 bases had no gene match. The germline gives CDR1 SGDLS, CDR2 YYNGEE. The CDR3 DNA reads TGTGCCAGCAGCGTAGACGAGACAGGGGACGTTATGAACACTGAAGCTTTCTTT. Its protein product is CASSVDETGDVMNTEAFF.

This clonotype was observed at least ten times. The chain couples TRBV6-6 to TRBJ2-5; TRBD1 matches 9 bases. The CDR3 extends over 14 amino acids. CDR1 is MNHNY and CDR2 is SVGAGI in the germline V gene (reference sequence). Trimming removed 2 bases from V and 5 bases from J; junction bases left unmatched: 3. The CDR3 DNA sequence: TGTGCCAGCAGTTACGGGGGGACAGGGGAGACCCAGTACTTC. Encoded protein: CASSYGGTGETQYF.

This clonotype was observed a few times. The V and J genes are TRBV7-2 and TRBJ2-2, with D possibly being TRBD2 (5 bases). Germline assignment: CDR1 SGHTA and CDR2 FQGNSA. The CDR3 totals 13 residues. Trimming removed 4 bases from V and 6 bases from J, with 9 bases in between. CDR3 nucleotides: TGTGCCAGCAGCTCAATGAGGGCCGGGGAGCTGTTTTTT. This encodes CASSSMRAGELFF.

At least ten counts were recorded for this clonotype. The chain uses TRBV7-2 and TRBJ1-2; possibly TRBD1 for D (6 bases). This CDR3 region has 13 residues. Germline lookup yields CDR1 SGHTA and CDR2 FQGNSA. V lost 3 bases to trimming and J lost 7 bases, with 12 bases between them. The CDR3 protein is CASSFGGALGYTF. In DNA form, the CDR3 reads TGTGCCAGCAGCTTTGGGGGGGCGCTTGGCTACACCTTC.

This clonotype was seen at least ten times. The genes are TRBV5-1 and TRBJ1-1; 9 bases are shared with TRBD1. Per germline, CDR1 SGHRS and CDR2 YFSETQ. The CDR3 sequence is 15 residues long. With V trimmed by 4 bases and J by 4 bases, 8 bases remained unmatched. The CDR3 DNA is TGCGCCAGCAGCGAGCCGGGACAGGGCGTCACTGAAGCTTTCTTT. As protein: CASSEPGQGVTEAFF.

This clonotype was seen many times. The chain is built from TRBV19 and TRBJ1-1; D perhaps matches TRBD1 (6 bases). Trimming left V 1 base short and J 3 bases short, with 9 bases between. The CDR3 totals 14 residues. Germline loops: CDR1 LNHDA, CDR2 SQIVND (reference sequence). The CDR3 region has the DNA TGTGCCAGTAGTATAGCCCAGGGGTACACTGAAGCTTTCTTT. Protein: CASSIAQGYTEAFF. The entire variable domain, with the rest obtained from reference TRBV19 and TRBJ1-1, is as follows: DGGITQSPKYLFRKEGQNVTLSCEQNLNHDAMYWYRQDPGQGLRLIYYSQIVNDFQKGDIAEGYSVSREKKESFPLTVTSAQKNPTAFYLCASSIAQGYTEAFFGQGTRLTVV.